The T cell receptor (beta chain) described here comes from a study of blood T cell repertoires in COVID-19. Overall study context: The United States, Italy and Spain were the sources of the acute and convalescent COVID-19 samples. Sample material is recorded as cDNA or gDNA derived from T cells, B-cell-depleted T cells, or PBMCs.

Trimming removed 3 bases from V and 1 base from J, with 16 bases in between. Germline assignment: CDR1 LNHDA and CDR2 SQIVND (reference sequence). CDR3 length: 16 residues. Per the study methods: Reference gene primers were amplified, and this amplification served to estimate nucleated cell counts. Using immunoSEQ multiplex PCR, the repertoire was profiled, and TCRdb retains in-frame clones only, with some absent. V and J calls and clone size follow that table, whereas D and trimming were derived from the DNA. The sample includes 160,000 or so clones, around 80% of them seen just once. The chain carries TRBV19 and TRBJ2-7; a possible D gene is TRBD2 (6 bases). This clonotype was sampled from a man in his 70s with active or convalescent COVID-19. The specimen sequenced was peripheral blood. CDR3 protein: CASSITVPRESYEQYF. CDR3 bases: TGTGCCAGTAGTATTACCGTTCCCCGGGAGTCCTACGAGCAGTACTTC.